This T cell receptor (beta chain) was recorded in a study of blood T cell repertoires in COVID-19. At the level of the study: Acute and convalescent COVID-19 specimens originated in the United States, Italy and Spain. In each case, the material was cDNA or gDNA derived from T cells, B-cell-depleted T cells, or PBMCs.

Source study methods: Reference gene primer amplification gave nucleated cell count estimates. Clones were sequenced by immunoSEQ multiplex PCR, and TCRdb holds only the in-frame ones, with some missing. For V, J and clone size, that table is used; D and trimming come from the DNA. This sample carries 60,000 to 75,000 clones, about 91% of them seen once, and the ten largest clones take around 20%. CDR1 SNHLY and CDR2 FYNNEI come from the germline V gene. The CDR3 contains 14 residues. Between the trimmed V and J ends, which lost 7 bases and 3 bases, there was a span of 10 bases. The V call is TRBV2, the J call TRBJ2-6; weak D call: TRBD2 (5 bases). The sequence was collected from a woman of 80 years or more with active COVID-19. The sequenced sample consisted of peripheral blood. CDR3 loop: CASIPAGGANVLTF. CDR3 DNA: TGTGCCAGCATCCCCGCGGGTGGGGCCAACGTCCTGACTTTC.